The clone carrying this T cell receptor (beta chain) was seen ten or more times. This sample is part of a study of human T cells and chemical hapten exposure. Study at large: The sensitizer, 2% DPC, was used on around 2 cm by around 2 cm of upper inner arm skin.

Each cDNA molecule in the library carried unique molecular identifiers. TCRdb used MiXCR to reprocess the RACE reads, holding one entry per CDR3 protein. This sample has some 340,000 distinct CDR3 sequences, with around 7% found just once. V lost 2 bases and J lost 5, with 23 bases in between. The CDR3 is 18 residues long. The time point is: patch test 1, 2 weeks after DPC sensitization. Specified treatment: therapeutic diphenylcyclopropenone sensitization with weekly scalp DPC. The sequences come from whole blood, collected in connection with sensitization to the hapten diphenylcyclopropenone (DPC). This clonotype originated in a woman aged 18 to 35 with alopecia areata. Some clones in this sample may be carry-over from other donors' samples. The gene calls are TRBV12-3 or TRBV12-4 and TRBJ2-3; the D gene is possibly TRBD2 (6 bases). CDR3 DNA sequence: TGTGCCAGCAGTTTATTTATACTCGGCGGGGTGATAAGAGATACGCAGTATTTT. Its protein product is CASSLFILGGVIRDTQYF.